This T cell receptor (beta chain) was found in a study of cytomegalovirus exposure and HLA in healthy donors. On the study more broadly: As an earlier analysis found, about 179 million T cells yielded about 120 million unique TCR beta sequences. Across around 400 genotyped donors, approximately 80% landed in the Caucasian-associated ancestry cluster.

In the PCR, 60 Vbeta and 13 Jbeta primers were used. Profiled with immunoSEQ multiplex PCR; TCRdb holds only in-frame clones, not every one. The data show some 150,000 clones, roughly 83% seen once. Points on this clone: What it binds is not known.

V shed 3 bases, J shed 4 bases, and the junction held 5 bases outside the gene matches. The CDR3 is made up of 16 amino acids. Per germline, CDR1 SGHDT and CDR2 YYEEEE. General study results and limits: Fewer N-insertions (relative to the roughly 730-donor mean) were reportedly seen in an Asian-associated ancestry cluster in a later analysis.

At collection, donors were nominally healthy, but unrecorded immune exposures were probable. This receptor was identified in a man in his forties in good health and CMV-seronegative. The rearrangement joins TRBV5-6 to TRBJ2-7; TRBD2 matches at 15 bases. The specimen sequenced was PBMCs. CDR3 sequence reads: CASSWGTSGGFYEQYF. CDR3 sequence (DNA): TGTGCCAGCAGCTGGGGGACTAGCGGGGGGTTTTACGAGCAGTACTTC. The variable domain in full, with the rest retrieved from reference TRBV5-6 and TRBJ2-7, is DAGVTQSPTHLIKTRGQQVTLRCSPKSGHDTVSWYQQALGQGPQFIFQYYEEEERQRGNFPDRFSGHQFPNYSSELNVNALLLGDSALYLCASSWGTSGGFYEQYFGPGTRLTVT.